This TCR beta chain was obtained from a study of T cell changes during pregnancy in multiple sclerosis. V was clipped by 0 bases and J by 0 bases, with 8 bases between them. The CDR3 consists of 15 residues. Germline CDR1 reads SGHTA; CDR2 reads FQGNSA. The table lists this clone with a count of one. Assay: immunoSEQ multiplex PCR; the TCRdb copy retains only in-frame clones and omits some. The sample yields about 44,000 clones, 92% seen once. Sequences were derived from CD4+ T cells from peripheral blood mononuclear cells, sampled in the first trimester of pregnancy. The source of this sequence is a female donor with multiple sclerosis, enrolled in a pregnancy study. This chain links TRBV7-2 with TRBJ1-1; D call uncertain. CDR3 nucleotides: TGTGCCAGCAGCTTAGCTTTTTCAGTGAACACTGAAGCTTTCTTT. This gives the protein CASSLAFSVNTEAFF.